This T cell receptor (beta chain) was sequenced in a study of cytomegalovirus exposure and HLA in healthy donors. This CDR3 contains 14 residues. The germline gives CDR1 MGHRA, CDR2 YSYEKL. With 0 bases removed from V and 3 bases from J, the gap between germline ends came to 9 bases. 60 Vbeta and 13 Jbeta primers were used in PCR. Using immunoSEQ multiplex PCR, the repertoire was profiled, and TCRdb retains in-frame clones only, with some absent. The table lists 80,000 or so clones, more than 65% of them singletons. A few counts support this clone. This receptor was obtained from a woman in her forties in good health and CMV-seropositive. The chain joins TRBV4-1 to TRBJ2-7; D may be TRBD1 (6 bases). Input material: PBMCs. CDR3 amino acids: CASSQETGHYEQYF. CDR3 bases: TGCGCCAGCAGCCAAGAAACAGGGCACTACGAGCAGTACTTC.